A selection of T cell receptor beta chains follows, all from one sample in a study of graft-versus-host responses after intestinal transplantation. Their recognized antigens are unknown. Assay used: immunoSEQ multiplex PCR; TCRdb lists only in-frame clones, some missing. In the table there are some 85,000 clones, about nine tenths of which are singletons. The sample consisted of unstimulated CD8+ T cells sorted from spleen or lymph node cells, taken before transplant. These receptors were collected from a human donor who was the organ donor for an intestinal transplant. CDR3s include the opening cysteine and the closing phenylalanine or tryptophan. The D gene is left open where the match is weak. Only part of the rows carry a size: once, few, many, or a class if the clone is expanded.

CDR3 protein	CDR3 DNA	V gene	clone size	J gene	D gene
CASSLGGGGYSYNEQFF	TGTGCCAGCAGCTTAGGCGGCGGGGGGTACTCCTACAATGAGCAGTTCTTC	TRBV11-3	once	TRBJ2-1	TRBD2
CASSPVGGTEAFF	TGTGCCAGTTCCCCGGTGGGGGGTACTGAAGCTTTCTTT	TRBV6-5	few	TRBJ1-1	NA
CASSGDWLAGGQHLSTDTQYF	TGTGCCAGCAGCGGGGATTGGCTAGCGGGGGGCCAACACCTAAGCACAGATACGCAGTATTTT	TRBV9	NA	TRBJ2-3	TRBD2
CASSDGTGDGYTF	TGTGCCAGCAGCGACGGGACAGGGGATGGCTACACCTTC	TRBV9	NA	TRBJ1-2	TRBD1
CASSPWTGEEPQHF	TGCGCCAGCAGCCCCTGGACAGGGGAGGAGCCCCAGCATTTT	TRBV5-1	NA	TRBJ1-5	TRBD1
CASSHLGTGGDTGELFF	TGCGCCAGCAGCCATTTGGGGACAGGGGGAGACACCGGGGAGCTGTTTTTT	TRBV4-1	NA	TRBJ2-2	TRBD1
CASSPFVELSTDTQYF	TGTGCCAGCAGTCCTTTTGTCGAGTTGAGCACAGATACGCAGTATTTT	TRBV7-9	NA	TRBJ2-3	NA
CASSPWTGEGSEQYF	TGTGCCAGCAGCCCCTGGACAGGGGAAGGCTCCGAGCAGTACTTC	TRBV9	NA	TRBJ2-7	TRBD1
CASSQDRGSREQYF	TGTGCCAGCAGCCAAGATCGGGGGTCCCGCGAGCAGTACTTC	TRBV4-2	NA	TRBJ2-7	NA
CATSRGNYEQYF	TGTGCCACCAGCAGAGGTAACTACGAGCAGTACTTC	TRBV15	NA	TRBJ2-7	NA
CASSQAVGRYTEAFF	TGCGCCAGCAGCCAAGCCGTGGGGAGGTACACTGAAGCTTTCTTT	TRBV4-3	NA	TRBJ1-1	NA
CASSEDPGYPGELFF	TGTGCCAGCAGCGAAGATCCAGGGTACCCCGGGGAGCTGTTTTTT	TRBV9	once	TRBJ2-2	NA
CASSLGRSYEQYF	TGTGCCAGCAGCTTGGGCCGGTCCTACGAGCAGTACTTC	TRBV5-4	NA	TRBJ2-7	NA
CASSQTTGSYEQYF	TGCGCCAGCAGCCAGACGACTGGTTCCTACGAGCAGTACTTC	TRBV4-1	NA	TRBJ2-7	NA
CASSQDQYREVYGYTF	TGTGCCAGCAGCCAAGATCAATACAGGGAAGTTTATGGCTACACCTTC	TRBV4-2	NA	TRBJ1-2	NA
CATYQGNSNQPQHF	TGCGCCACCTACCAGGGGAATAGCAATCAGCCCCAGCATTTT	TRBV10-2	NA	TRBJ1-5	NA
CASSQDRGQPRSSYEQYF	TGCGCCAGCAGCCAAGATCGGGGACAGCCCAGGAGCTCCTACGAGCAGTACTTC	TRBV4-3	NA	TRBJ2-7	TRBD1
CASRRQGAADTQYF	TGTGCCAGCAGGAGACAGGGGGCAGCAGATACGCAGTATTTT	TRBV27	NA	TRBJ2-3	TRBD1
CASSQEQVLGGYTF	TGCGCCAGCAGCCAAGAACAGGTCCTAGGCGGCTACACCTTC	TRBV4-1	once	TRBJ1-2	NA